A single T cell receptor beta chain is shown here with its context. What it binds is unknown. These data originate in a study of CD8+ T cells in alopecia areata. Broader study findings: Researchers report lesional scalp, most notably alopecia totalis/universalis, outstripped normal scalp in clonality.

Trimming left V 4 bases short and J 3 bases short, with 10 bases between. This CDR3 spans 12 amino acids. Germline CDR1 SQVTM, CDR2 ANQGSEA. After isolation, RNA underwent reverse transcription to generate cDNA as the sequencing template. TCRdb's table, derived via immunoSEQ multiplex PCR, lists solely in-frame clones and lacks some. The data hold some 160,000 clones, with less than 65% observed a single time. V is TRBV29-1 and J is TRBJ2-7, with TRBD2 as a possible D gene (6 bases). This receptor was obtained from a human donor in good health. Sequences were obtained from CD8+ T cells sorted from blood. Written as DNA, the CDR3 is TGCAGCGTTGTTCAGGGACTCTACGAGCAGTACTTC. It specifies CSVVQGLYEQYF.